The 10 T cell receptor beta chains given below trace back to one sample, sequenced in a study of blood T cells in healthy people across ages. A second PCR, run for roughly 7 to 11 cycles, used a sample-barcoded 5' primer plus a J-beta primer mix. TCRdb itself ran the 5' RACE reads through MiXCR, one entry per CDR3 protein. The sample contains 730,000 or so distinct CDR3 sequences, approximately 40% of which appear only once. Sequenced input: blood. All receptors derive from a man older than 75 in good health.

The chain couples TRBV6-2 or TRBV6-3 to TRBJ2-7; 8 nucleotides align to TRBD2. This CDR3 spans 14 amino acids. Germline V CDR1 and CDR2: MNHEY, SVGEGT. V lost 6 bases and J lost 3; bases outside the gene matches: 7. CDR3 DNA: TGTGCCAGCAGGGTAGCGGGAAATTTCTACGAGCAGTACTTC. Amino acids: CASRVAGNFYEQYF.

Remarks on this clonotype: Possible read error: a much larger clone is one base away. This chain uses TRBV7-6 with TRBJ2-6, with D perhaps matching TRBD1 (5 bases). CDR3 size: 15 residues. Germline-derived CDR1 and CDR2 are SGHVS and FNYEAQ. The CDR3 loop reads CPSSSAQAGANVLTF. CDR3 nucleotide sequence: TGTCCCAGCAGCTCTGCACAGGCTGGGGCCAACGTCCTGACTTTC.

The chain couples TRBV20-1 to TRBJ2-7; D not resolved. The germline V gene encodes CDR1 DFQATT and CDR2 SNEGSKA (reference sequence). V shed 0 bases and J shed 2 bases, with 11 bases lying between them. The CDR3 totals 14 residues. The CDR3 sequence: CSARDPSTPYEQYF. CDR3 sequence (DNA): TGCAGTGCTAGAGATCCGTCTACGCCCTACGAGCAGTACTTC.

This clonotype occurred many times. This chain connects TRBV20-1 to TRBJ1-1; D is ambiguous. Germline lookup yields CDR1 DFQATT and CDR2 SNEGSKA (reference sequence). V was shortened by 5 bases and J by 1 base, with 11 bases between the two germline ends. The CDR3 extends over 13 amino acids. The CDR3 DNA reads as TGCAGTGCTCCGGTTGCCTGGAACACTGAAGCTTTCTTT. Translated: CSAPVAWNTEAFF.

The V call is TRBV14, the J call TRBJ2-3; maybe TRBD2 (5 bases). The CDR3 totals 16 residues. Trimming removed 0 bases from V and 4 bases from J, with 14 bases in between. Germline loops: CDR1 SGHDN, CDR2 FVKESK. In DNA, the CDR3 is TGTGCCAGCAGCCAAGAGGGCCGCGGGCAGGCAGATACGCAGTATTTT. This encodes CASSQEGRGQADTQYF.

This clonotype has a handful of counts. The CDR3 DNA reads TGTGCCAGCAGTCAAACCCCCACCGGGGAGCTGTTTTTT. Protein product: CASSQTPTGELFF. The J gene is TRBJ2-2, the V gene TRBV6-2 or TRBV6-3; unclear D gene. Per the germline V gene, CDR1 is MNHEY and CDR2 is SVGEGT. CDR3 length equals 13 residues. V lost 5 bases to trimming and J lost 4 bases, with 8 bases between them.

This chain connects TRBV3-1 to TRBJ2-7, with D tentatively TRBD1 (6 bases). This CDR3 is 13 amino acids long. Germline-derived CDR1 and CDR2 are LGHDT and YNNKEL (reference sequence). V was trimmed by 4 bases and J by 9 bases, leaving 16 bases between them. The CDR3: CASSPGQGWPQYF. The CDR3 DNA reads TGTGCCAGCAGCCCGGGGCAGGGGTGGCCGCAGTACTTC.

This chain uses TRBV20-1 with TRBJ2-1; no firm D call. Germline V gives CDR1 DFQATT, CDR2 SNEGSKA (reference sequence). Trimming took 7 bases from V and 3 from J, leaving 13 bases between them. This CDR3 has 13 residues. CDR3 bases: TGCAGTGATAGGGCACGGAACTACAATGAGCAGTTCTTC. Residues: CSDRARNYNEQFF.

In this sample, this clonotype turned up a few times. The rearrangement joins TRBV6-2 or TRBV6-3 to TRBJ2-1, with TRBD1 matching 7 bases. From germline, CDR1 is MNHEY and CDR2 SVGEGT. The CDR3 contains 17 residues. The trim removed 6 bases at V and 6 bases at J, leaving 17 bases unmatched. The CDR3 loop is CASRSTGATHSLNEQFF. CDR3 DNA sequence: TGTGCCAGCAGGTCTACAGGGGCCACACATTCCCTCAATGAGCAGTTCTTC.

This clonotype turned up a few times. This chain links TRBV20-1 with TRBJ2-3; TRBD2 aligns across 9 bases. This CDR3 comprises 13 residues. Germline trimming cut 1 base from V and 7 bases from J; bases unmatched to any gene: 3. Per germline, CDR1 DFQATT and CDR2 SNEGSKA (reference sequence). The CDR3 is CSARGLAGHTQYF. The CDR3 DNA reads TGCAGTGCTAGAGGGCTAGCGGGGCATACGCAGTATTTT.